The rows below give T cell receptor beta chains drawn from one sample of a study of identical twins. TCRdb reprocessed the 5' RACE reads via MiXCR and lists one record per CDR3 protein. The top ten hold approximately 2% of the sample, which has hundreds of thousands of distinct CDR3 sequences, roughly 6% seen once. Material: naive T cells sorted from blood. The receptors were sampled from a man younger than 30 in good health. CDR3s include the opening cysteine and the closing phenylalanine or tryptophan. The order of the fields is J gene, D gene, V gene, clone size, CDR3 protein, CDR3 DNA. A D gene is named only where the DNA matches it firmly. Not all rows give a size; the values are once, few, many and, for expanded clones, a class.

>TRBJ1-1|TRBD1|TRBV29-1|many
CSARTGEAFF
TGCAGCGCCAGGACAGGGGAAGCTTTCTTT
>TRBJ2-5|TRBD2|TRBV29-1|-
CSAGTSGSGTQYF
TGCAGCGCTGGGACTAGCGGGAGTGGGACCCAGTACTTC
>TRBJ2-2|-|TRBV6-2/TRBV6-3|few
CASSPTPYPHNRALNTGELFF
TGTGCCAGCAGCCCTACACCCTATCCCCACAACAGGGCTCTGAACACCGGGGAGCTGTTTTTT
>TRBJ1-1|-|TRBV27|many
CAGERGTEAFF
TGTGCCGGGGAGAGGGGCACTGAAGCTTTCTTT
>TRBJ1-5|-|TRBV7-2|few
CASSLKPGNQPQHF
TGTGCCAGCAGCTTAAAGCCGGGCAATCAGCCCCAGCATTTT
>TRBJ2-7|-|TRBV4-3|many
CASSQDLRHNYEQYF
TGCGCCAGCAGCCAAGATCTAAGACATAACTACGAGCAGTACTTC
>TRBJ2-3|TRBD2|TRBV7-2|few
CASSLALAGGAGDTQYF
TGTGCCAGCAGCTTAGCCCTGGCGGGAGGAGCGGGAGATACGCAGTATTTT
>TRBJ2-3|-|TRBV29-1|many
CSVEEGLVRTDTQYF
TGCAGCGTTGAAGAAGGTCTAGTAAGGACAGATACGCAGTATTTT
>TRBJ1-1|-|TRBV2|-
CASVVSDTEAFF
TGTGCCAGCGTGGTGTCGGACACTGAAGCTTTCTTT
>TRBJ2-1|-|TRBV7-7|few
CASANSMYNEQFF
TGTGCCAGCGCAAACTCGATGTACAATGAGCAGTTCTTC
>TRBJ1-2|TRBD1|TRBV7-9|few
CSSSLAGTENYGYTF
TGTTCCAGCAGCTTAGCCGGGACAGAAAACTATGGCTACACCTTC
>TRBJ2-1|TRBD2|TRBV28|-
CASSSRPSGSTEQFF
TGTGCCAGCAGTTCTCGCCCTAGCGGGAGCACTGAGCAGTTCTTC
>TRBJ2-3|TRBD2|TRBV5-1|many
CASSTPGREVSDTQYF
TGCGCCAGCAGTACGCCCGGACGGGAGGTTTCAGATACGCAGTATTTT
>TRBJ1-5|TRBD1|TRBV5-5|many
CASSLETGGPQHF
TGTGCCAGCAGCCTGGAAACAGGGGGGCCCCAGCATTTT
>TRBJ1-2|-|TRBV10-3|many
CAIPLGVNYGYTF
TGTGCCATCCCGCTCGGGGTGAACTATGGCTACACCTTC
>TRBJ2-2|TRBD2|TRBV7-9|many
CASSSPGLQNTGELFF
TGTGCCAGCAGCTCTCCGGGACTACAGAACACCGGGGAGCTGTTTTTT
>TRBJ1-4|-|TRBV29-1|-
CSVAEGSNEKLFF
TGCAGCGTTGCAGAAGGCAGTAATGAAAAACTGTTTTTT
>TRBJ2-5|TRBD1|TRBV7-9|few
CASNAGTGAQETQYF
TGTGCCAGCAATGCCGGGACAGGGGCCCAAGAGACCCAGTACTTC
>TRBJ2-3|-|TRBV4-1|-
CASSLGPAATDTQYF
TGCGCCAGCAGCCTCGGACCCGCAGCCACAGATACGCAGTATTTT
>TRBJ2-3|-|TRBV7-2|many
CASTRDSGRLSTDTQYF
TGTGCCAGCACCAGAGACTCGGGACGGCTTAGCACAGATACGCAGTATTTT
>TRBJ1-2|-|TRBV12-3/TRBV12-4|few
CASSLGISRDGYTF
TGTGCCAGCAGTTTGGGCATCTCAAGAGATGGCTACACCTTC
>TRBJ2-7|TRBD1|TRBV12-3/TRBV12-4|many
CASSRGQGSEQYF
TGTGCCAGCAGCCGCGGACAGGGATCCGAGCAGTACTTC
>TRBJ2-2|-|TRBV6-2/TRBV6-3|-
CASNGGTRTGELFF
TGTGCCAGCAACGGCGGGACTCGCACCGGGGAGCTGTTTTTT
>TRBJ1-1|TRBD1|TRBV5-1|few
CASSDTTGATEAFF
TGCGCCAGCAGCGACACCACAGGGGCAACTGAAGCTTTCTTT
>TRBJ2-1|-|TRBV25-1|few
CASSEYADSYNEQFF
TGTGCCAGCAGTGAATACGCGGACAGCTACAATGAGCAGTTCTTC
>TRBJ2-1|TRBD1|TRBV28|few
CASTAPPGQGNNEQFF
TGTGCCAGCACAGCCCCCCCGGGACAGGGAAACAATGAGCAGTTCTTC
>TRBJ1-6|-|TRBV14|-
CASSQVSENSPLHF
TGTGCCAGCAGCCAAGTCTCAGAGAATTCACCCCTCCACTTT
>TRBJ2-3|TRBD1|TRBV5-1|few
CASSLRTGEDTQYF
TGCGCCAGCAGCTTGAGGACAGGAGAAGATACGCAGTATTTT
>TRBJ2-3|TRBD2|TRBV7-9|many
CASSPRGLAGTDTQYF
TGTGCCAGCAGCCCAAGGGGACTAGCGGGCACAGATACGCAGTATTTT
>TRBJ2-2|-|TRBV28|few
CASSFRTVNTGELFF
TGTGCCAGCAGTTTCCGAACAGTGAACACCGGGGAGCTGTTTTTT
>TRBJ2-1|-|TRBV6-5|-
CASSYLGAPSVDEQFF
TGTGCCAGCAGTTACTTGGGGGCCCCTTCGGTCGATGAGCAGTTCTTC
>TRBJ2-1|-|TRBV4-1|many
CASSQETFNEQFF
TGCGCCAGCAGCCAAGAGACATTCAATGAGCAGTTCTTC
>TRBJ2-7|-|TRBV29-1|many
CSVVLNRDTYAGEQYF
TGCAGCGTTGTACTCAACCGGGACACCTACGCGGGCGAGCAGTACTTC
>TRBJ1-2|TRBD1|TRBV5-1|many
CASSMGTGGGYGYTF
TGCGCCAGCAGCATGGGGACAGGGGGTGGCTATGGCTACACCTTC
>TRBJ1-2|TRBD1|TRBV7-8|few
CASSKDRGPTRNYGYTF
TGTGCCAGCAGCAAAGACAGGGGTCCTACTCGTAACTATGGCTACACCTTC
>TRBJ2-1|-|TRBV21-1|many
CASSKEGQGANEQFF
TGTGCCAGCAGCAAAGAGGGTCAGGGAGCCAATGAGCAGTTCTTC
>TRBJ2-1|TRBD2|TRBV6-2/TRBV6-3|many
CASSNGGVSYNEQFF
TGTGCCAGCAGCAATGGGGGGGTCTCCTACAATGAGCAGTTCTTC
>TRBJ2-1|-|TRBV15|many
CATSRVSVNEQFF
TGTGCCACCAGCAGAGTTAGCGTTAATGAGCAGTTCTTC
>TRBJ2-1|-|TRBV7-2|many
CASSLMNEQFF
TGTGCCAGCAGCTTAATGAATGAGCAGTTCTTC
>TRBJ2-1|TRBD2|TRBV5-1|many
CASSRREGRYNEQFF
TGCGCCAGCAGTCGGCGGGAGGGTAGGTACAATGAGCAGTTCTTC
>TRBJ1-1|-|TRBV29-1|many
CSVEGGTTEAFF
TGCAGCGTTGAAGGGGGTACCACTGAAGCTTTCTTT
>TRBJ1-2|TRBD1|TRBV7-9|many
CASSLVTGVDYGYTF
TGTGCCAGCAGCTTAGTTACAGGGGTAGACTATGGCTACACCTTC
>TRBJ1-1|-|TRBV29-1|many
CSVSGRDTEAFF
TGCAGCGTTTCGGGCCGCGACACTGAAGCTTTCTTT
>TRBJ2-5|TRBD1|TRBV11-2|few
CASTLRGSGTGGLETQYF
TGTGCCAGCACCCTGAGGGGTTCCGGGACAGGGGGCTTGGAGACCCAGTACTTC
>TRBJ2-1|TRBD2|TRBV7-9|few
CASSIWGNGRANNEQFF
TGTGCCAGCAGCATTTGGGGCAACGGGAGGGCCAACAATGAGCAGTTCTTC
>TRBJ2-3|-|TRBV5-6|many
CASSLWSGTDTQYF
TGTGCCAGCAGCTTATGGTCCGGCACAGATACGCAGTATTTT
>TRBJ1-2|-|TRBV12-3/TRBV12-4|many
CASSLQAANYGYTF
TGTGCCAGCAGTCTTCAAGCGGCTAACTATGGCTACACCTTC
>TRBJ2-2|-|TRBV5-1|many
CASSLWQGETGELFF
TGCGCCAGCAGCTTGTGGCAGGGAGAGACCGGGGAGCTGTTTTTT
>TRBJ2-2|-|TRBV20-1|many
CSASVTGELFF
TGCAGTGCTAGCGTCACCGGGGAGCTGTTTTTT
>TRBJ2-6|-|TRBV20-1|few
CSAAQPTAGANVLTF
TGCAGTGCTGCCCAGCCGACTGCTGGGGCCAACGTCCTGACTTTC
>TRBJ2-1|-|TRBV29-1|many
CSASQGEGKDEQFF
TGCAGCGCCTCACAGGGGGAGGGGAAAGATGAGCAGTTCTTC